This TCR beta chain was obtained from a study of vaccination and CD4 T cells after COVID-19. The CDR3 has 14 amino acids. Germline V gene data show CDR1 as SEHNR and CDR2 as FQNEAQ (reference sequence). The sample's treatment: roughly 11-day PBMC culture with coronavirus spike peptide pools or control peptides (ViraFEST assay). The unexposed donor provided CD4+ T cells, which were taken before the COVID-19 pandemic (2011-2018). An Oncomine TCR Beta short-read assay was used to sequence the DNA from cultured CD4+ T cells. In this case, cultured CD4+ T cells provided the extracted genomic DNA. TCRdb used MiXCR to reprocess the PCR reads, holding one entry per CDR3 protein. Seen here are 9,000 to 13,000 distinct CDR3 sequences, roughly 32% observed once, and the top ten hold approximately 13%. To note about this clonotype: No antigen is known for it. A junction end diverges from the germline sequence, so it may reflect a read error.

This sequence was found in a human donor in good health. The rearrangement joins TRBV7-9 to TRBJ1-5; no firm D call. What was sequenced was CD4+ T cells from blood, cultured in vitro. The CDR3 region has the DNA TGTGCCAGCAGCCTTCAGAGTGGCAAACAGCCCCAGCATTTT. This gives the protein CASSLQSGKQPQHF. Looking up the rest from reference TRBV7-9 and TRBJ1-5 gives the full variable domain: DTGVSQNPRHKITKRGQNVTFRCDPISEHNRLYWYRQTLGQGPEFLTYFQNEAQLEKSRLLSDRFSAERPKGSFSTLEIQRTEQGDSAMYLCASSLQSGKQPQHFGDGTRLSIL.